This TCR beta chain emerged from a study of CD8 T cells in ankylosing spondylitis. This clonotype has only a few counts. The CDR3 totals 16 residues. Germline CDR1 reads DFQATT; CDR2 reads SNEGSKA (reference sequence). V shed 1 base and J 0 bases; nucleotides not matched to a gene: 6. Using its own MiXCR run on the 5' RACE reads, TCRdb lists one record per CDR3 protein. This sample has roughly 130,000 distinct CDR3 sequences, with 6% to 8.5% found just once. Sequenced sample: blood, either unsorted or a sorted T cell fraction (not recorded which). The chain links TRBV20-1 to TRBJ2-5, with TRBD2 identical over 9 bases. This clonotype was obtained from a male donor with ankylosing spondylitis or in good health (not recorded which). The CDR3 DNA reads TGCAGTGCTAGAGGGGGCGGGGGGGCGTACCAAGAGACCCAGTACTTC. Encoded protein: CSARGGGGAYQETQYF.